Below are 11 T cell receptor beta chains sequenced from a single sample in a study of T cells in Graves' hyperthyroidism and ophthalmopathy. RNA transcripts provided the source from which TCR beta CDR3 regions were amplified. In the first-round RT-PCR of the TCR CDR3, the HTBI primer set was used. TCRdb reanalysed the multiplex PCR reads using MiXCR and keeps one entry per CDR3 protein. The sample records approximately 380,000 distinct CDR3 sequences, roughly 20% being singletons. What was sequenced was blood. The source of these receptors is a young man with Graves' ophthalmopathy.

This clonotype was picked up many times. V and J are TRBV27 and TRBJ2-1, with 10 nucleotides matching TRBD2. Germline V gene lookup returns CDR1 MNHEY and CDR2 SMNVEV (reference sequence). This CDR3 is 16 amino acids long. Trimming removed 5 bases from V and 4 bases from J; junction bases left unmatched: 8. The chain's CDR3 is CASSPTSGGAYNEQFF. The DNA for the CDR3 is TGTGCCAGCAGTCCGACCAGCGGGGGGGCGTACAATGAGCAGTTCTTC.

In its sample, this clonotype was seen many times. V and J are TRBV19 and TRBJ1-2, with D perhaps matching TRBD1 (5 bases). The CDR3 loop spans 15 amino acids. V was shortened by 5 bases and J by 9 bases, with 22 bases between the two germline ends. CDR1 and CDR2 from the germline V gene are LNHDA and SQIVND (reference sequence). In DNA, the CDR3 is TGTGCCAGTAGTGACCACGGGGACCCCCGGAAGAGCTACACCTTC. The encoded protein is CASSDHGDPRKSYTF.

Turning to this clonotype: No conserved phenylalanine or tryptophan is present at the end of the CDR3, so a read error is the likely explanation. The chain is built from TRBV20-1 and TRBJ2-7; D may be TRBD2 (5 bases). The CDR3 length is 16 residues. Germline CDR1 and CDR2: DFQATT and SNEGSKA (reference sequence). V was clipped by 1 base and J by 2 bases, with 18 bases between them. The CDR3 DNA reads TGCAGTGCTAGAGTGTTGGGATTAGCGAGGACCTACGAGCAGTACCTC. Encoded protein: CSARVLGLARTYEQYL.

This clonotype has ten or more counts. The chain employs TRBV12-3 or TRBV12-4 and TRBJ2-7, with a possible D match to TRBD2 (6 bases). The CDR3 sequence is 14 residues long. V lost 5 bases and J lost 6, with 17 bases in between. The CDR3 sequence is CASSPARRGGEQYF. CDR3 sequence (DNA): TGTGCCAGCAGTCCTGCCCGGAGGGGCGGCGAGCAGTACTTC.

This clonotype was recorded at least ten times. This chain uses TRBV2 with TRBJ1-2; no reliable D call. Germline values: CDR1 SNHLY, CDR2 FYNNEI. Between the trimmed V and J ends, which lost 1 base and 0 bases, there was a span of 9 bases. The CDR3 loop spans 15 amino acids. In DNA form, the CDR3 reads TGTGCCAGCAGTGAAGGTGGTTTTGCTAACTATGGCTACACCTTC. This encodes CASSEGGFANYGYTF.

This clonotype was observed at least ten times. The J gene is TRBJ1-5, the V gene TRBV24-1, with D unclear. With 4 bases removed from V and 2 bases from J, the gap between germline ends came to 5 bases. The CDR3 has 13 amino acids. Germline lookup yields CDR1 KGHDR and CDR2 SFDVKD. CDR3 amino acids: CATSETGNQPQHF. CDR3 in DNA: TGTGCCACCAGTGAGACGGGCAATCAGCCCCAGCATTTT.

This clonotype was recorded at least ten times. The chain has TRBV28 and TRBJ2-5, with D perhaps TRBD2 (5 bases). Germline CDR1 and CDR2: MDHEN and SYDVKM. Between the trimmed V and J ends, which lost 7 bases and 5 bases, there was a span of 14 bases. The CDR3 covers 13 residues. The CDR3 spells CASTKGVGETQYF. CDR3 DNA: TGTGCCAGCACCAAGGGAGTTGGGGAGACCCAGTACTTC.

This clonotype was observed many times. The V call is TRBV28, the J call TRBJ2-3; TRBD2 agrees at 8 bases. The V gene's germline CDR1 is MDHEN and CDR2 SYDVKM. Trimming at V came to 7 bases and at J to 2 bases, leaving 8 bases not matched to a gene. CDR3 length equals 15 residues. CDR3 nucleotide sequence: TGTGCCAGCACCCCCGGGGGGGGGGCCACAGATACGCAGTATTTT. This gives the protein CASTPGGGATDTQYF.

In its sample, this clonotype was seen many times. V usage is TRBV5-6 and J usage is TRBJ2-2, with a weak D call TRBD1 (5 bases). The CDR3 runs 13 residues. V lost 1 base, J lost 12 bases, and 13 bases lay in between. Germline CDR1 SGHDT, CDR2 YYEEEE. CDR3 residues: CASSLSMAGKLFF. In DNA form, the CDR3 reads TGTGCCAGCAGCTTGTCGATGGCAGGGAAGCTGTTTTTT.

This clonotype has ten or more counts. The chain's CDR3 is CASSQVRGSTDTQYF. CDR3 nucleotide sequence: TGTGCCAGCAGTCAAGTACGGGGGAGCACAGATACGCAGTATTTT. The gene calls are TRBV2 and TRBJ2-3; D may be TRBD2 (6 bases). V shed 5 bases and J shed 0 bases, with 12 bases lying between them. Germline V CDR1 and CDR2: SNHLY, FYNNEI. CDR3 length: 15 residues.

This clonotype was observed many times. This chain links TRBV12-3 or TRBV12-4 with TRBJ2-5; TRBD1 agrees at 9 bases. Trimming at V came to 5 bases and at J to 7 bases, leaving 11 bases not matched to a gene. This CDR3 spans 15 amino acids. The CDR3 loop is CASSPPGTGKGTQYF. The CDR3 DNA reads TGTGCCAGCAGTCCTCCTGGGACAGGGAAAGGGACCCAGTACTTC.